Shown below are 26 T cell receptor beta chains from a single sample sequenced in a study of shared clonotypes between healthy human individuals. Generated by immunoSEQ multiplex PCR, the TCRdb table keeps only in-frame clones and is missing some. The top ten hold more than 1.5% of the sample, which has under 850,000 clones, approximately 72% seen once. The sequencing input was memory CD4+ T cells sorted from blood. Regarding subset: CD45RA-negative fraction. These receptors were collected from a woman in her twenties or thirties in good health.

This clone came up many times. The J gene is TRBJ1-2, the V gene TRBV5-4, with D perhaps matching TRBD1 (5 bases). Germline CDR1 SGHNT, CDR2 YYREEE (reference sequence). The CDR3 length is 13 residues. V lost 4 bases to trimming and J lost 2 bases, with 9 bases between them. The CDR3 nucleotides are TGTGCCAGCAGCAAACAGGAAAACTATGGCTACACCTTC. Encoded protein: CASSKQENYGYTF.

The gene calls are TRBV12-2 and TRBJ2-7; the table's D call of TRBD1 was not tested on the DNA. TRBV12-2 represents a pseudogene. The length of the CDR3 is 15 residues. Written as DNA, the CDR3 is TGTGCAAGTCGCGTTAGACAGGGGGAAACCTACGAGCAGTACTTC. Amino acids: CASRVRQGETYEQYF.

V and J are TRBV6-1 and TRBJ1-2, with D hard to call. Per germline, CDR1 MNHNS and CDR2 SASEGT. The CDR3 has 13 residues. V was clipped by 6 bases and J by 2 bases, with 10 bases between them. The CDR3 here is CASRETTNYGYTF. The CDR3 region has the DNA TGTGCCAGCAGAGAAACCACAAACTATGGCTACACCTTC.

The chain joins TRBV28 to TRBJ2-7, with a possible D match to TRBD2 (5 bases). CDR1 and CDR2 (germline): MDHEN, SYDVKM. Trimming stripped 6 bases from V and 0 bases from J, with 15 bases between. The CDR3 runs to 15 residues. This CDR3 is CASRDTRVSSYEQYF. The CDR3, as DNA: TGTGCCAGCAGGGATACTAGAGTCAGCTCCTACGAGCAGTACTTC.

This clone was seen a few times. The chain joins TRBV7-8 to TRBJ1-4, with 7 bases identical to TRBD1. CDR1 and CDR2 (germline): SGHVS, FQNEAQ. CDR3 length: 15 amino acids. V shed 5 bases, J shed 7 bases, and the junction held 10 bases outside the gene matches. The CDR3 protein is CASSKRQGQGEKLFF. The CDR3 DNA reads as TGTGCCAGCAGCAAGCGACAGGGTCAGGGTGAAAAACTGTTTTTT.

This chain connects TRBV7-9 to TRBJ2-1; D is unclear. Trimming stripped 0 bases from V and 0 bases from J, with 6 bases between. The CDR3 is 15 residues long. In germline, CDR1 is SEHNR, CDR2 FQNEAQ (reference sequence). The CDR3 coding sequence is TGTGCCAGCAGCTTAGCGGCGTTCTCCTACAATGAGCAGTTCTTC. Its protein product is CASSLAAFSYNEQFF.

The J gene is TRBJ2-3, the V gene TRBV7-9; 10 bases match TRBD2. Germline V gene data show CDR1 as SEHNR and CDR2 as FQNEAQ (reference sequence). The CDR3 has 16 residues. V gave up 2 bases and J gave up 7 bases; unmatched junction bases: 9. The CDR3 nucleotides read TGTGCCAGCAGCTTAACCGCTAGCGGGAGTGGAAATACGCAGTATTTT. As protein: CASSLTASGSGNTQYF. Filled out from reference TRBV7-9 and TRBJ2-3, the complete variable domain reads DTGVSQNPRHKITKRGQNVTFRCDPISEHNRLYWYRQTLGQGPEFLTYFQNEAQLEKSRLLSDRFSAERPKGSFSTLEIQRTEQGDSAMYLCASSLTASGSGNTQYFGPGTRLTVL.

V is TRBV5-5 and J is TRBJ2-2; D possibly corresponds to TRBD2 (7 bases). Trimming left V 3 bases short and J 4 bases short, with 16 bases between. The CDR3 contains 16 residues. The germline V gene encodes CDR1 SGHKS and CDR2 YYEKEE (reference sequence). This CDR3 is CASSSRGGAGTGELFF. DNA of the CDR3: TGTGCCAGCAGCTCGCGCGGGGGCGCGGGCACCGGGGAGCTGTTTTTT.

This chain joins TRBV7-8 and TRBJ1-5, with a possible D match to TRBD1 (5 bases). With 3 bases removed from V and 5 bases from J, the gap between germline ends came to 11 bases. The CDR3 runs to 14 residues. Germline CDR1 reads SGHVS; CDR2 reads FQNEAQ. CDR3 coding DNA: TGTGCCAGCAGCTTTCGGACAAGAGATCAGCCCCAGCATTTT. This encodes CASSFRTRDQPQHF.

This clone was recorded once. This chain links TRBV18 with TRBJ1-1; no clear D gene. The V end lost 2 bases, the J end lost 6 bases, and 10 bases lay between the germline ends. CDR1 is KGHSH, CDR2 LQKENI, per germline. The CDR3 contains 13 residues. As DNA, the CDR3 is TGTGCCAGCTCACCAGTTATTTCCTCTGAAGCTTTCTTT. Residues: CASSPVISSEAFF.

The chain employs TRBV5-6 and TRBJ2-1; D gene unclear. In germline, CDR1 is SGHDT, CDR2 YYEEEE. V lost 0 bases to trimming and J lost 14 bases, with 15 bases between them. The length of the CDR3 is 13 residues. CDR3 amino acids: CASSLVAVRMEFF. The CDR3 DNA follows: TGTGCCAGCAGCTTGGTCGCGGTACGGATGGAGTTCTTC.

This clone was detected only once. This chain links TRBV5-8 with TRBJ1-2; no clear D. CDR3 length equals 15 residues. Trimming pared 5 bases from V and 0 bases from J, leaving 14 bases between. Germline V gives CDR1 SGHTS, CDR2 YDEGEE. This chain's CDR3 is CASRFAGRANYGYTF. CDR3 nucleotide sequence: TGTGCCAGCAGGTTCGCAGGAAGAGCTAACTATGGCTACACCTTC.

CDR3 bases: TGTGCCAGCAGCGGCGACAGGGGGCACAACTATGGCTACACCTTC. Its translation is CASSGDRGHNYGYTF. The chain combines TRBV9 with TRBJ1-2, with 10 bases fitting TRBD1. V shed 3 bases and J 2 bases; nucleotides not matched to a gene: 4. Germline CDR1 is SGDLS and CDR2 is YYNGEE. This CDR3 has 15 amino acids.

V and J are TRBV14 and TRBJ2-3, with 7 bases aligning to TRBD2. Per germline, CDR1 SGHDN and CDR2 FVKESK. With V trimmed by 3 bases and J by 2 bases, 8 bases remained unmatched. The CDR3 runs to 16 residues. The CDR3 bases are TGTGCCAGCAGCCATTACGGGAGGACTTCCACAGATACGCAGTATTTT. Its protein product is CASSHYGRTSTDTQYF.

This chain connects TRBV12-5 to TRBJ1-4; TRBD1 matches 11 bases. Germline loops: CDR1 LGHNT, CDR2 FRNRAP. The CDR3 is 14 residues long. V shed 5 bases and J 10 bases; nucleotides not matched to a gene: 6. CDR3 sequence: CASGEGQGGGKLFF. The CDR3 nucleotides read TGTGCTAGTGGTGAGGGACAGGGGGGTGGAAAACTGTTTTTT.

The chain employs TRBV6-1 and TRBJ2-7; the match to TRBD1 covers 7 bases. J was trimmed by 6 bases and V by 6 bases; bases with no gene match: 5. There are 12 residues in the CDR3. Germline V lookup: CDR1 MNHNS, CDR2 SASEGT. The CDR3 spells CASSGTAAEQYF. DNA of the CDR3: TGTGCCAGCAGCGGGACAGCGGCCGAGCAGTACTTC.

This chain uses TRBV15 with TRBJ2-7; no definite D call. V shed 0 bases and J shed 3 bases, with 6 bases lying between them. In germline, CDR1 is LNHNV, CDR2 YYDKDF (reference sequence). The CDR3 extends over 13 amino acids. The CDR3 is CATSREQNYEQYF. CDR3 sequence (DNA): TGTGCCACCAGCAGAGAACAGAACTACGAGCAGTACTTC.

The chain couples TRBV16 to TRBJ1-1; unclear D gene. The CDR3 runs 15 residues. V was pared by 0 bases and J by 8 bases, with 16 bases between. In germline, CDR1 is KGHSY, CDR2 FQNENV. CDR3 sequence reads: CASSQSGRRVREAFF. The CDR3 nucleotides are TGTGCCAGCAGCCAATCCGGACGGAGGGTTAGGGAAGCTTTCTTT. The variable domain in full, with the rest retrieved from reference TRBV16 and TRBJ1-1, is GEEVAQTPKHLVRGEGQKAKLYCAPIKGHSYVFWYQQVLKNEFKFLISFQNENVFDETGMPKERFSAKCLPNSPCSLEIQATKLEDSAVYFCASSQSGRRVREAFFGQGTRLTVV.

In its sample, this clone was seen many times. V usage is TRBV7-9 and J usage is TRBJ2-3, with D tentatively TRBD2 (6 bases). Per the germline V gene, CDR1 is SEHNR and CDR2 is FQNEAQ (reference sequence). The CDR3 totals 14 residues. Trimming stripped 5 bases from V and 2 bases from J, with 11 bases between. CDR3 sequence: CASSRELATDTQYF. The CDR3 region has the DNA TGTGCCAGCAGCCGAGAACTAGCCACAGATACGCAGTATTTT.

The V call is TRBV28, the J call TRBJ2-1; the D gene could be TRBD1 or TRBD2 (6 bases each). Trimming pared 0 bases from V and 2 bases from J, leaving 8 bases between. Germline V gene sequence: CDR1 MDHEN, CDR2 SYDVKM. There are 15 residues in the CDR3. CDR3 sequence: CASSLWGGTYNEQFF. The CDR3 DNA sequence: TGTGCCAGCAGTTTATGGGGGGGCACCTACAATGAGCAGTTCTTC.

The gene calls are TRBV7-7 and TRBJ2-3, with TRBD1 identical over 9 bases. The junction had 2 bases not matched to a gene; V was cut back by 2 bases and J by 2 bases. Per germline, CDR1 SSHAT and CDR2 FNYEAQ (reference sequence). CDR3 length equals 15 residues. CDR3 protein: CASSLTGGFTDTQYF. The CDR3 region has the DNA TGTGCCAGCAGCTTAACAGGGGGCTTCACAGATACGCAGTATTTT.

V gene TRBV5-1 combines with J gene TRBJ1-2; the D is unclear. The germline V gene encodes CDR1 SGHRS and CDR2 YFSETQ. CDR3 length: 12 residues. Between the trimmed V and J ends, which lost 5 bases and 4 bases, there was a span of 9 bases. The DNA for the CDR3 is TGCGCCAGCAGTTCCGGGTTCTATGGCTACACCTTC. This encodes CASSSGFYGYTF.

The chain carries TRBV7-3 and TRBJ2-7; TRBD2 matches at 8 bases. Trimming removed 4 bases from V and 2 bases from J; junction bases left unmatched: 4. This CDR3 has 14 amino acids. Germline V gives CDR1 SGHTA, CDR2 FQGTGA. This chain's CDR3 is CASSSIAGPYEQYF. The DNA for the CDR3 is TGTGCCAGCAGCTCTATAGCGGGACCCTACGAGCAGTACTTC.

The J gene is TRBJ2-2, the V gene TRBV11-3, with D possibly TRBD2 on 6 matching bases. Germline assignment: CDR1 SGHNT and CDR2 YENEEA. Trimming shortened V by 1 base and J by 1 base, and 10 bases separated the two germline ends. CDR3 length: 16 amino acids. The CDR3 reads CASSLGLGGNTGELFF. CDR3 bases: TGTGCCAGCAGCTTAGGGCTGGGGGGGAACACCGGGGAGCTGTTTTTT. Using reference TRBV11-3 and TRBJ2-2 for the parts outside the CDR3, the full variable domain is EAGVVQSPRYKIIEKKQPVAFWCNPISGHNTLYWYLQNLGQGPELLIRYENEEAVDDSQLPKDRFSAERLKGVDSTLKIQPAELGDSAVYLCASSLGLGGNTGELFFGEGSRLTVL.

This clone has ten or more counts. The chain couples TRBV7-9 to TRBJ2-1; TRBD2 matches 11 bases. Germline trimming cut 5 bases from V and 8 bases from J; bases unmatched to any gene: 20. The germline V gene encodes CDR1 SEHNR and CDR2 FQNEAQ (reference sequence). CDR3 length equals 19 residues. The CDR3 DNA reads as TGTGCCAGCAGCCTCCGGACCCCACTAGCGGGAGTCCTTTACCATGAGCAGTTCTTC. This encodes CASSLRTPLAGVLYHEQFF.

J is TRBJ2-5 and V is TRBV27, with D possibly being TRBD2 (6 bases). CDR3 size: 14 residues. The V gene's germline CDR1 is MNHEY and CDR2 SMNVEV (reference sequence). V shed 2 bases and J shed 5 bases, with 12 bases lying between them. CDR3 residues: CASSLNRAGETQYF. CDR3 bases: TGTGCCAGCAGTTTAAATAGGGCGGGGGAGACCCAGTACTTC.